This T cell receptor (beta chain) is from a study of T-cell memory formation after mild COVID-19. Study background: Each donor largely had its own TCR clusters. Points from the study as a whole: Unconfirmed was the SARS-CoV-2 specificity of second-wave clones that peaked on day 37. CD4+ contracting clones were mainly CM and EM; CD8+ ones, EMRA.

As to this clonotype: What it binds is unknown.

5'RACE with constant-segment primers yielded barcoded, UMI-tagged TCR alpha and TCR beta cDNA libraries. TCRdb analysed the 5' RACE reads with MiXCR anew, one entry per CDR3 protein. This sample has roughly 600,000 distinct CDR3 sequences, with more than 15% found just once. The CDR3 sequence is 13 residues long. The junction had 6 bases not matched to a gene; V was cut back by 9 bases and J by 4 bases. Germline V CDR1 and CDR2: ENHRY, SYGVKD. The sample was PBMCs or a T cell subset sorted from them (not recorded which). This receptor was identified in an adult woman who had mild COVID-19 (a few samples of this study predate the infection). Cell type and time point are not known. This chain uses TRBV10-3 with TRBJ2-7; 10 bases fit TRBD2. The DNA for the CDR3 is TGTGCCATACGGACTAGCGGATTATACGAGCAGTACTTC. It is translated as CAIRTSGLYEQYF.